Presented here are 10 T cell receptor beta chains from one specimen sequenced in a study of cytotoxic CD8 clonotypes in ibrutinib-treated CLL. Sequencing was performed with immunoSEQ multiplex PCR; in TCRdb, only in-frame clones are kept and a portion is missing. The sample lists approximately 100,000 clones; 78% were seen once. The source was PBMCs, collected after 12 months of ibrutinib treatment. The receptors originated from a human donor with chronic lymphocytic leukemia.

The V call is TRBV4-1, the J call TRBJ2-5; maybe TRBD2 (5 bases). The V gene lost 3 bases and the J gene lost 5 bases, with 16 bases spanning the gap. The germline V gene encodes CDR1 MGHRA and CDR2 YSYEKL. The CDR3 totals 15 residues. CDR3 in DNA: TGCGCCAGCAGCCAGAGGTACATTCGAGGGGAGACCCAGTACTTC. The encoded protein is CASSQRYIRGETQYF.

The CDR3 here is CASSPRQGNTGELFF. As DNA, the CDR3 is TGTGCCAGCAGCCCGCGACAGGGGAACACCGGGGAGCTGTTTTTT. This rearrangement joins TRBV11-3 to TRBJ2-2; TRBD1 agrees at 7 bases. Germline V gene lookup returns CDR1 SGHNT and CDR2 YENEEA. CDR3 length equals 15 residues. The trim removed 5 bases at V and 1 base at J, leaving 4 bases unmatched.

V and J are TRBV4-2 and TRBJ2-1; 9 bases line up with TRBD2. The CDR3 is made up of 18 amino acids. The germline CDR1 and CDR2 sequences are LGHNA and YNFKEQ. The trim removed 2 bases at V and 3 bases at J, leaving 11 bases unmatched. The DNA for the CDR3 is TGTGCCAGCAGCCAAAGAGCGGGGGGCACCCGGGTCTACAATGAGCAGTTCTTC. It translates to CASSQRAGGTRVYNEQFF.

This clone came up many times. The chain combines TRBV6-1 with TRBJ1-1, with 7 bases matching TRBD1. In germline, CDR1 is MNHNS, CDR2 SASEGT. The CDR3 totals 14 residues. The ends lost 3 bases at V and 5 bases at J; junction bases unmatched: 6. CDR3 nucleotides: TGTGCCAGCAGTGACCTACAGGGGAGTACTGAAGCTTTCTTT. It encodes CASSDLQGSTEAFF.

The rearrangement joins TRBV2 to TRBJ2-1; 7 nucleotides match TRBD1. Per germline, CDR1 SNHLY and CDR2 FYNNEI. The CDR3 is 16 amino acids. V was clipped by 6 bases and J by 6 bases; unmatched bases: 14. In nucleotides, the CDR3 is TGTGCCAGCAGACTGGAGAACAGGGGCCACACCAATGAGCAGTTCTTC. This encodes CASRLENRGHTNEQFF.

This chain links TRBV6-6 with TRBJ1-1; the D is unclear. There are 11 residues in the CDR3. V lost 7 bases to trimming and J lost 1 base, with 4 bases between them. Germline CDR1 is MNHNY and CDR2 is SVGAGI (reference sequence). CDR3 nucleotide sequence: TGTGCCAGCAAGGCGAACACTGAAGCTTTCTTT. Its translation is CASKANTEAFF.

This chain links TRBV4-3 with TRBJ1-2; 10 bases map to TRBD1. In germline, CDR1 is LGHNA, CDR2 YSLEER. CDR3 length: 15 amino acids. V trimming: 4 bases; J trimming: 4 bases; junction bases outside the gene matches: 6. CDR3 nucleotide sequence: TGCGCCAGCAGCCCAGGACAGGGGGGCGGCTATGGCTACACCTTC. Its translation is CASSPGQGGGYGYTF.

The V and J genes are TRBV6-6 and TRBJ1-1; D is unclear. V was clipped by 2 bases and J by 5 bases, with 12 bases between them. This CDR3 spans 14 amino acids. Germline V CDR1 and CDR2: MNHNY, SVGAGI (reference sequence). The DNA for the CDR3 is TGTGCCAGCAGTTACGATGCGGAATCGACTGAAGCTTTCTTT. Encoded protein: CASSYDAESTEAFF.

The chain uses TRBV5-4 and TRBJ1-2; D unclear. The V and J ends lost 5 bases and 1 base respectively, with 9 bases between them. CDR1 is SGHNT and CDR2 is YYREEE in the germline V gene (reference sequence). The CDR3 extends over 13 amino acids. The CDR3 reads CASSIDGNYGYTF. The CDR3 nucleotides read TGTGCCAGCAGTATCGACGGTAACTATGGCTACACCTTC.

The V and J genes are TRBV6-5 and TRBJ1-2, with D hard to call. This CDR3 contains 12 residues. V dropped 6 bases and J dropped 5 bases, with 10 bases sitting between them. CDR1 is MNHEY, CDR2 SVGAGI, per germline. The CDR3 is CASRSRVYGYTF. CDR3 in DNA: TGTGCCAGCAGATCTAGGGTTTATGGCTACACCTTC.